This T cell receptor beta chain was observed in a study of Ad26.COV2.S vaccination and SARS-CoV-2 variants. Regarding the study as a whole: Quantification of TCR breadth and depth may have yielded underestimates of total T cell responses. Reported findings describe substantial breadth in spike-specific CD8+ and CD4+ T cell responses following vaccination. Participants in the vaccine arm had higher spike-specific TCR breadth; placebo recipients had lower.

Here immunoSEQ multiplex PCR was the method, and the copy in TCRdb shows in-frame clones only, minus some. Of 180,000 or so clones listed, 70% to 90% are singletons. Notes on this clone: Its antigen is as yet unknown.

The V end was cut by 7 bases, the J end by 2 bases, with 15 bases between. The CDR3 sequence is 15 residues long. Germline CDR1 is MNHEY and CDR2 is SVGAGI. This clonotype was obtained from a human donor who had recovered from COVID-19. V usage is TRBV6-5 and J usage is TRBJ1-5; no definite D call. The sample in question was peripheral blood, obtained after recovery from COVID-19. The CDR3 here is CASKSEEAGNQPQHF. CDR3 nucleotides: TGTGCCAGCAAATCCGAGGAGGCAGGCAATCAGCCCCAGCATTTT.